The clone carrying this TCR beta chain was seen once. Its target is unknown. This sample is part of a study of shared clonotypes between healthy human individuals. In the study overall: Per donor, CD8 memory used one plate, CD8 naive used two, CD4 memory used three and CD4 naive used three. Study outcomes and limitations: Blood was the sole source, and tissue repertoires probably differ. A reduction in generation probabilities was seen for non-shared clonotypes relative to those shared by all four donors.

Naive-designated CD8 cells lacked CD45RO, were positively enriched for CCR7, and omitted terminally differentiated effector memory CD45RA+ cells. Recent vaccinations or acute infections were absent in the healthy HIV-negative adult donors. Trimming took off 4 bases at V and 1 base at J, with 15 bases between the two ends. CDR1 is SGHRS, CDR2 YFSETQ, per germline. The CDR3 is made up of 15 amino acids. The repertoire was sequenced with immunoSEQ multiplex PCR; TCRdb's copy has only in-frame clones and lacks some. The table records about 2 million clones, over 85% of them present only once. The sample taken for sequencing was naive CD8+ T cells sorted from blood. This chain joins TRBV5-1 and TRBJ2-7, with D unresolved. The TCR sequence derives from a man between 18 and 35 years old in good health. CDR3 residues: CASSNYPDGSYEQYF. CDR3 sequence (DNA): TGCGCCAGCAGCAATTACCCGGACGGTTCCTACGAGCAGTACTTC.